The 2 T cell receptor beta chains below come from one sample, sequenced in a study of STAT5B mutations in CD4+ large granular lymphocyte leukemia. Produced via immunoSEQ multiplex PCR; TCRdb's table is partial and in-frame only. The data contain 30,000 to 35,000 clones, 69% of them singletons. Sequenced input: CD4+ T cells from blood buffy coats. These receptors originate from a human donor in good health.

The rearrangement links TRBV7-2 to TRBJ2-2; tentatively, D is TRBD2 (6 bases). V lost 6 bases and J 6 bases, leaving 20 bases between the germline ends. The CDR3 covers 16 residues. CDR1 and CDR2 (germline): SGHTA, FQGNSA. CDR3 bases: TGTGCCAGCAGACCCGGGACCGGGGGATTTTCCGGGGAGCTGTTTTTT. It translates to CASRPGTGGFSGELFF.

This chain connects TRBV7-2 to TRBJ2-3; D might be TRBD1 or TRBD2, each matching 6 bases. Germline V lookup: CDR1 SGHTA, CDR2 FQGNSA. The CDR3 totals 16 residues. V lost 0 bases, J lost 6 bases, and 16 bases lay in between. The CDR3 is CASSLASPGGYDTQYF. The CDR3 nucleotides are TGTGCCAGCAGCTTAGCGAGTCCCGGGGGCTATGATACGCAGTATTTT.